This T cell receptor beta chain was sequenced during a study of neurological immune-mediated disorders. General study points: Subjects shared no identical expanded-clone CDR3 amino acid sequences, suggesting private TCR-beta repertoires in all groups.

The ends lost 1 base at V and 0 bases at J; junction bases unmatched: 5. The CDR3 totals 16 residues. CDR1 and CDR2 (germline): DFQATT, SNEGSKA (reference sequence). The cDNA was synthesized by 5'RACE incorporating 10-nucleotide random UMIs. TCRdb re-called the 5' RACE reads through MiXCR, storing one row per CDR3 protein. The data contain 45,000 or so distinct CDR3 sequences, approximately 21% of them singletons. This clonotype was picked up many times. Its antigen is unknown. Sample time point: technical triplicate 3. This receptor was identified in a man in his sixties with HTLV-1-associated myelopathy (HAM/TSP). This sequence joins TRBV20-1 and TRBJ2-1; 8 bases map to TRBD2. Sample: PBMCs. CDR3 nucleotides: TGCAGTGCTAGAGGACTAGCGCCAAGCTCCTACAATGAGCAGTTCTTC. The encoded protein is CSARGLAPSSYNEQFF.